This record looks at one TCR beta chain sequence and its context. The count of this clone is one. This clone's antigen is unknown. One base away there is no much larger clone; base qualities are not given. There are 16 amino acids in the CDR3, from cysteine to phenylalanine inclusive. The sequence is cut down to CDR3 DNA, 48 bases in frame from base 1. V lost 4 bases and J lost 0 bases; the stretch between them is 12 bases long. CDR1 and CDR2 were assigned from the germline V gene (reference sequence) as SEHNR and FQNEAQ. The data belong to a study of cytomegalovirus exposure and HLA in healthy donors (dated by TCRdb to 2016 to 2017). A note on the overall study: An earlier analysis of some 600 of the donors reported around 280 Gb of sequence data and some 110 million unique TCR beta sequences obtained from 180 million or so T cells. The study was designed to test whether signatures of past pathogen exposure could be identified by cataloging public T cell receptors. Along with the approximately 620-subject first cohort, a separate validation cohort of over a hundred different subjects was used. The genetic ancestry cluster associated with self-reported Caucasian donors included about 81% of the 398 genotyped donors. Using immunosequencing, the study profiled T cell repertoires from 550 to 750 subjects and related those repertoires to cytomegalovirus serostatus. All discovery cohort repertoires had been generated using a single sequencing platform. To predict cytomegalovirus infection status, the study brought together high-throughput TCR immunosequencing, statistical association of individual TCRs with disease status, and machine learning. In a later genetic analysis, genome-wide SNP genotypes for about 65% of the 666 donors were used, and that subset was treated as a discovery cohort. Four to six DR-DQ haplotypes were handled as single units for association and clustering, since linkage in the cohort was strong. Class I and class II HLA loci were covered by the typing at four-digit resolution. Alongside the repertoire data, information on donor age, sex, ethnicity and CMV serostatus was compiled. Around 300 gigabases of sequencing data and tens of millions of unique TCR sequences were included in an early release covering roughly 600 HLA-typed donors. To decide whether each TCR beta V gene segment behaved as functional or pseudogenic, an earlier analysis of 587 of the donors relied on high-throughput TCR beta sequencing. The number of donors typed differed by locus, with about 629-640 for A, B, C, DRB1 and DQB1, around 500 for DQA1, about 610 for DPA1, and roughly 450 for DPB1. On average, roughly 250,000 unique TCR beta nucleotide sequences were sequenced per donor among about 400 genotyped donors of the cohort, with 15% to 20% of those sequences being non-productive. A later analysis re-examined previously published TCR beta repertoires from 610 or so donors and added high-resolution HLA genotyping to investigate patterns of TCR occurrence. In the later analysis, no new phenotypic data were used to find candidate immune exposures; instead, reliance was placed on TCR beta sequences and their occurrence across donors.

The cohort was made up of approximately 670 healthy bone marrow donors. All cohort members were sampled while nominally healthy, although unrecorded immune exposures were likely present. The donor tested CMV seronegative, placing the donor among the 300 to 450 seronegative members of the cohort. Every donor gave a peripheral blood sample, and the peripheral blood mononuclear cells from that sample were used for TCR beta sequencing. Genomic DNA was extracted from the blood cell samples with the Qiagen DNeasy Blood Extraction Kit. Broader findings and caveats from the paper: A further reported finding was that TCR beta sequences accurately predicted the HLA-A and HLA-B alleles for most subjects in the first cohort. When HLA alleles, especially DR and DQ, strongly co-occurred, TCR associations were difficult to assign to individual alleles. The earlier analysis of 587 of the donors excluded about 16 rarely observed V segments, including chromosome 9 orphons, because counts were too low. The classifier was reported to diagnose cytomegalovirus status with high specificity and sensitivity in both the original cohort and the validation cohort. CMV serostatus was the only immune exposure information available for the cohort. Sequencing depth was assumed to be roughly uniform across donors in the presence/absence analyses, though that assumption may not hold. A later genetic analysis reported fewer N-insertions in productive TCRs among donors in an Asian-associated ancestry cluster than the roughly 700-donor mean. Because some donors lacked HLA typing at each locus, the association tests relied only on the typed subset. In a later analysis, most CMV-associated TCR beta chains were found to appear HLA-restricted, with HLA associations seemingly driven largely by CMV exposure. A cluster of highly shared sequence variants was judged likely to be a technical artifact of the sequencing pipeline. Three of the identified cytomegalovirus-associated TCR beta chains were confirmed in vitro to be specific for cytomegalovirus antigens. Only TCR beta chains were sequenced in this cohort, and the absence of alpha or paired-chain data limited detectable features. Most TCR sequences were seen in very few donors, while some public TCRs were found in many individuals. In a later genetic analysis, a missense DCLRE1C variant was associated with V-gene and J-gene trimming of TCR beta chains, and the association was replicated in an independent cohort. The 87-base-pair reads could not distinguish some IMGT-functional V segments, including TRBV6-2 and TRBV6-3, so those segments were excluded. According to a later analysis, TCR association rates differed among HLA loci, with DRB1 alleles showing the most associated TCRs and HLA-C alleles showing the fewest. An earlier analysis of 450 to 750 of the donors showed that most TCR beta V segments appeared in productive rearrangements either about 87% or about 30% of the time, which broadly matched IMGT annotations. A later analysis associated 15,000 or so TCR beta sequences with specific HLA alleles at a false discovery rate of 0.05. The authors suggested that the approach could potentially be generalized to other disease states and immunological phenotypes. A total of 150 or so TCR beta chains were listed by the study as associated with cytomegalovirus. In a later analysis, HLA-associated TCR beta chains showed more clonal expansion and lower generation probabilities than non-associated chains that were equally common. Correlated functional status among segregating V segments might reflect linkage disequilibrium, but an unknown experimental factor could not be ruled out. A later analysis reported that several top co-occurrence clusters appeared linked to parvovirus B19, influenza, CMV and Epstein-Barr virus.

The library relied on the immunoSEQ multiplex PCR assay. A mixture of 60 forward primers for TCR Vbeta segments and 13 reverse primers for TCR Jbeta segments was used in the multiplex PCR. The CDR3 region of rearranged TCR beta genes was amplified from genomic DNA by a multiplex PCR assay. On the Illumina HiSeq System, the amplified TCR beta libraries were sequenced as 87-base-pair reads. Per the original workflow: A later analysis counted approximately 84 million unique TCR beta chains across the 500 to 850 repertoires, and 9.5 million to 11 million of these chains were shared by at least two donors. A nearest-neighbor algorithm error-corrected the raw reads and collapsed the reads into unique sequences, merging closely related sequences to remove PCR and sequencing errors. Alignment of CDR3 sequences to IMGT reference sequences was used to assign V, D and J gene segments. For a sequence to be retained, at least a six-nucleotide match to both a V gene segment and a J gene segment was required. Rearrangements were called productive when the CDR3 lacked stop codons and stayed in frame with V and J; all others were non-productive. Following IMGT convention, CDR3 was defined as the stretch from the second conserved V-encoded cysteine up to the conserved J-encoded phenylalanine. In an earlier analysis of more than 550 of the donors, sequences lacking an unambiguous match to a single V gene segment were excluded. In an earlier analysis of around 600 of the donors, V segments were called functional above 56.7% productive rearrangements and were called segregating when the between-donor standard deviation exceeded 5%. A statistical classification framework was built for diagnosing cytomegalovirus status from the catalog of TCR beta chain sequences. A later analysis assigned V and J genes by comparing TCR nucleotide sequences with IMGT/GENE-DB human TR gene sequences. The TCRdist pipeline was used in a later analysis to assign CDR3 sequences and most-parsimonious VDJ recombination scenarios. In a later analysis, each TCR beta chain was defined by its CDR3 amino acid sequence together with its V-gene family, and reads lacking a unique V-gene family were excluded. A later analysis removed several hundred highly shared, low-generation-probability nucleotide sequences to deal with suspected cross-contamination and a sequencing artifact. In a later analysis, a clonal expansion index for each public chain was calculated from normalized within-repertoire ranks of inferred template counts. In a later analysis, generation probabilities were computed with a VDJ recombination model fitted to out-of-frame rearrangements, and the resulting probabilities were checked against IGoR. Hypergeometric tests were used in a later analysis to score TCR-TCR, TCR-HLA and TCR-CMV co-occurrence, with a repertoire-size bias correction applied to the TCR pairs. False discovery rates were estimated in a later analysis by permuting HLA or CMV assignments 20 times. A later analysis grouped co-occurring TCRs with DBSCAN, adding TCRdist sequence similarity when clustering within HLA-allele-positive subsets. Repertoires with fewer than 30,000 or more than 120,000 public chains, plus five repertoires with anomalous nucleotide sharing, were excluded from co-occurrence clustering. TCRdb took over this immuneACCESS table, retaining in-frame rearrangements with V and J assigned. Such tables are incomplete; in checked studies, under half of the missing clones stem from an unresolved V gene, and the remainder is unexplained. The V and J calls and clone size are taken from that table; D and trimming were inferred from the DNA. Here the sample has almost 200,000 clones; around 80% occur a single time. In total, the top ten clones hold approximately 2% of the sample.

The TCR comes from a man aged 25-45 years in good health and CMV-seronegative. This receptor chain uses TRBV7-9 and TRBJ1-4; no D gene is confidently identified. Source material: PBMCs. The sequenced DNA: TGTGCCAGCAGCTCTCGAGCCGTTCCAACTAATGAAAAACTGTTTTTT. Its amino acids are CASSSRAVPTNEKLFF.